The 26 T cell receptor beta chains in this list originate from one sample, sequenced in a study of blood T cell repertoires in COVID-19. Generated by immunoSEQ multiplex PCR, the TCRdb table keeps only in-frame clones and is missing some. The sample yields 390,000 or so clones, more than 70% seen once. Material: peripheral blood. These receptors originate from a young woman with COVID-19, enrolled during active disease.

The rearrangement joins TRBV18 to TRBJ2-7, with TRBD1 as a possible D gene (5 bases). The V end was cut by 0 bases, the J end by 3 bases, with 6 bases between. Looked up from germline, CDR1 is KGHSH and CDR2 is LQKENI. This CDR3 is built from 13 residues. In DNA form, the CDR3 reads TGTGCCAGCTCACCACCAGGGGACTACGAGCAGTACTTC. Its protein is CASSPPGDYEQYF.

This rearrangement joins TRBV5-1 to TRBJ2-3; tentatively, D is TRBD2 (6 bases). This CDR3 region has 15 residues. Trimming pared 0 bases from V and 0 bases from J, leaving 8 bases between. The germline CDR1 and CDR2 sequences are SGHRS and YFSETQ. The CDR3 region is CASSLGGGSTDTQYF. The CDR3 DNA reads TGCGCCAGCAGCTTGGGTGGGGGGAGCACAGATACGCAGTATTTT.

V usage is TRBV28 and J usage is TRBJ2-1; D is ambiguous. Germline CDR1 and CDR2: MDHEN and SYDVKM. V was trimmed by 3 bases and J by 13 bases, leaving 16 bases between them. This CDR3 spans 13 amino acids. The DNA of the CDR3 is TGTGCCAGCAGTTTTGGTACGGCGAGAGGTCAGTTCTTC. As protein: CASSFGTARGQFF. The whole variable domain, remainder taken from reference TRBV28 and TRBJ2-1, is DVKVTQSSRYLVKRTGEKVFLECVQDMDHENMFWYRQDPGLGLRLIYFSYDVKMKEKGDIPEGYSVSREKKERFSLILESASTNQTSMYLCASSFGTARGQFFGPGTRLTVL.

The rearrangement links TRBV7-9 to TRBJ2-7, with TRBD2 matching 7 bases. Germline V gene sequence: CDR1 SEHNR, CDR2 FQNEAQ (reference sequence). The CDR3 runs 14 residues. The V gene end was trimmed by 1 base and the J gene end by 4 bases; junction bases not matched to a gene: 4. The chain's CDR3 is CASSLGAGAYEQYF. The CDR3 DNA reads TGTGCCAGCAGCTTAGGGGCGGGAGCGTACGAGCAGTACTTC.

The chain couples TRBV3-1 (or the pseudogene TRBV3-2) to TRBJ2-4; tentatively, D is TRBD1 (6 bases). Per germline, CDR1 LGHDT and CDR2 YNNKEL (reference sequence). V was trimmed by 1 base and J by 13 bases, leaving 17 bases between them. CDR3 length: 14 amino acids. CDR3 bases: TGTGCCAGCAGCCAAGGGGAGACAGGTGGTCCACAGTACTTC. Translating it yields CASSQGETGGPQYF.

The genes are TRBV7-2 and TRBJ1-4, with TRBD1 as a possible D gene (6 bases). Trimming shortened V by 2 bases and J by 4 bases, and 11 bases separated the two germline ends. This CDR3 region has 15 residues. CDR1 is SGHTA, CDR2 FQGNSA, per germline. The CDR3 is CASSLQGRLNEKLFF. Here the CDR3 DNA reads TGTGCCAGCAGCTTACAGGGGCGACTTAATGAAAAACTGTTTTTT.

This rearrangement joins TRBV4-2 to TRBJ2-6; TRBD1 matches 11 bases. CDR1 LGHNA and CDR2 YNFKEQ come from the germline V gene. V shed 0 bases and J 2 bases; nucleotides not matched to a gene: 6. CDR3 length equals 19 residues. The CDR3 spells CASSQEFWTGGAGANVLTF. Written as DNA, the CDR3 is TGTGCCAGCAGCCAAGAGTTTTGGACAGGGGGCGCTGGGGCCAACGTCCTGACTTTC.

This clone was detected a few times. The chain employs TRBV4-1 and TRBJ2-2, with 8 positions matching TRBD1. V shed 3 bases and J 0 bases; nucleotides not matched to a gene: 9. The CDR3 loop spans 18 amino acids. Germline lookup yields CDR1 MGHRA and CDR2 YSYEKL. DNA of the CDR3: TGCGCCAGCAGCCATCCAGACACGGGACAGGCGAACACCGGGGAGCTGTTTTTT. This codes for CASSHPDTGQANTGELFF.

This chain links TRBV2 with TRBJ2-2; tentatively, D is TRBD1 (5 bases). The germline CDR1 and CDR2 sequences are SNHLY and FYNNEI. V lost 3 bases, J lost 0 bases, and 5 bases lay in between. The CDR3 runs to 14 residues. CDR3 sequence reads: CASSDRANTGELFF. Here the CDR3 DNA reads TGTGCCAGCAGTGACAGGGCGAACACCGGGGAGCTGTTTTTT.

The rearrangement uses TRBV29-1 and TRBJ2-5; 10 bases map to TRBD2. After removal of 6 bases from V and 5 bases from J, the junction contained 3 bases not matched to a gene. This CDR3 spans 12 amino acids. The germline gives CDR1 SQVTM, CDR2 ANQGSEA. CDR3 loop: CSVTSGTETQYF. In DNA, the CDR3 is TGCAGCGTCACTAGCGGGACTGAGACCCAGTACTTC.

The chain recombines TRBV6-5 with TRBJ1-1; D possibly corresponds to TRBD1 (6 bases). This CDR3 has 13 residues. V was shortened by 2 bases and J by 7 bases, with 11 bases between the two germline ends. The V gene's germline CDR1 is MNHEY and CDR2 SVGAGI. The CDR3 nucleotides are TGTGCCAGCAGTTACGCCCCGGACAGTGAAGCTTTCTTT. This codes for CASSYAPDSEAFF.

This rearrangement joins TRBV11-1 to TRBJ2-3; tentative D call: TRBD1 (5 bases). This CDR3 has 14 amino acids. Trimming took off 3 bases at V and 2 bases at J, with 9 bases between the two ends. Germline-derived CDR1 and CDR2 are SGHAT and FQDESV (reference sequence). The CDR3 DNA is TGTGCCAGCAGCTTGTTGGGGCCCACAGATACGCAGTATTTT. This codes for CASSLLGPTDTQYF.

V and J are TRBV21-1 and TRBJ1-4. TRBV21-1 is reported as a pseudogene. This CDR3 contains 15 residues. The CDR3 DNA is TGTGCCAGCACGGAGCGTCCCCCGAGATCTGAAAAACTGTTTTTT. Its translation: CASTERPPRSEKLFF.

The CDR3 reads CASSSTGVDTGELFF. The CDR3 DNA reads as TGTGCCAGTAGTAGTACAGGGGTCGACACCGGGGAGCTGTTTTTT. The rearrangement uses TRBV19 and TRBJ2-2; 7 bases match TRBD1. CDR1 and CDR2 (germline): LNHDA, SQIVND (reference sequence). The CDR3 extends over 15 amino acids. The V and J ends lost 4 bases and 3 bases, in that order; junction bases with no gene match: 5. Looking up the rest from reference TRBV19 and TRBJ2-2 gives the full variable domain: DGGITQSPKYLFRKEGQNVTLSCEQNLNHDAMYWYRQDPGQGLRLIYYSQIVNDFQKGDIAEGYSVSREKKESFPLTVTSAQKNPTAFYLCASSSTGVDTGELFFGEGSRLTVL.

The CDR3 reads CASSLRAGHYEQYF. CDR3 in DNA: TGCGCCAGCAGCTTGAGGGCAGGGCACTACGAGCAGTACTTC. The rearrangement links TRBV5-1 to TRBJ2-7; maybe TRBD1 (5 bases). V was trimmed by 1 base and J by 3 bases, leaving 11 bases between them. CDR1 is SGHRS and CDR2 is YFSETQ in the germline V gene. This CDR3 is 14 amino acids long.

The V gene is TRBV5-4, the J gene TRBJ2-7; a weak D match, TRBD2 (6 bases). The CDR3 is 13 amino acids. CDR1 is SGHNT, CDR2 YYREEE, per germline (reference sequence). Deletions cut 3 bases from V and 7 bases from J, with 14 bases between. The CDR3 sequence: CASSSPPGGEQYF. The DNA for the CDR3 is TGTGCCAGCAGCTCCCCTCCTGGAGGGGAGCAGTACTTC.

The V gene is TRBV6-1, the J gene TRBJ1-6; D is undetermined. CDR3 length: 15 amino acids. Germline assignment: CDR1 MNHNS and CDR2 SASEGT. V lost 2 bases and J lost 0, with 5 bases in between. CDR3 sequence: CASSELSSYNSPLHF. DNA for the CDR3: TGTGCCAGCAGTGAACTCAGCTCCTATAATTCACCCCTCCACTTT.

The V gene is TRBV27, the J gene TRBJ1-1; 9 bases align to TRBD1. V gave up 5 bases and J gave up 4 bases; unmatched junction bases: 5. Germline V CDR1 and CDR2: MNHEY, SMNVEV (reference sequence). The CDR3 loop spans 14 amino acids. The CDR3 sequence is CASSAGQGFTEAFF. The DNA of the CDR3 is TGTGCCAGCAGTGCGGGACAGGGCTTCACTGAAGCTTTCTTT.

The chain couples TRBV15 to TRBJ2-3; tentatively, D is TRBD2 (6 bases). There are 16 residues in the CDR3. Trimming removed 0 bases from V and 3 bases from J, with 13 bases in between. The germline V gene has CDR1 LNHNV and CDR2 YYDKDF (reference sequence). The CDR3 region has the DNA TGTGCCACCAGCAGAGAATTAGCGGAATTGACAGATACGCAGTATTTT. Its translation: CATSRELAELTDTQYF.

V and J are TRBV5-1 and TRBJ1-2; D might be TRBD1 (5 bases). V was clipped by 4 bases and J by 4 bases, with 14 bases between them. The CDR3 runs to 14 residues. Germline CDR1 SGHRS, CDR2 YFSETQ. CDR3 nucleotide sequence: TGCGCCAGCAGCCTTACCGGGACTGCCTATGGCTACACCTTC. Translation: CASSLTGTAYGYTF.

The J gene is TRBJ2-7, the V gene TRBV7-9; weak D call: TRBD1 (6 bases). This CDR3 contains 14 residues. Germline CDR1 reads SEHNR; CDR2 reads FQNEAQ (reference sequence). V lost 6 bases and J 1 base, leaving 13 bases between the germline ends. The CDR3 nucleotides read TGTGCCAGCAGACCCGACAGGACTTCCTACGAGCAGTACTTC. Translated, it gives CASRPDRTSYEQYF.

The chain links TRBV27 to TRBJ2-4, with TRBD2 matching 10 bases. The V and J ends lost 6 bases and 3 bases, in that order; junction bases with no gene match: 8. Germline assignment: CDR1 MNHEY and CDR2 SMNVEV (reference sequence). This CDR3 region has 16 residues. CDR3 amino acids: CASRPAGLARKNIQYF. In DNA, the CDR3 is TGTGCCAGCAGGCCTGCGGGACTAGCGCGCAAAAACATTCAGTACTTC.

The chain carries TRBV6-5 and TRBJ2-7, with a tentative D call TRBD1 (6 bases). V gave up 6 bases and J gave up 5 bases, with 11 bases separating them. CDR3 length equals 12 residues. In germline, CDR1 is MNHEY, CDR2 SVGAGI. The CDR3 DNA reads as TGTGCCAGCAGAGGGGCAGGGGACGAGCAGTACTTC. Encoded protein: CASRGAGDEQYF.

This chain links TRBV10-3 with TRBJ2-7; maybe TRBD2 (6 bases). Trimming left V 10 bases short and J 3 bases short, with 13 bases between. The CDR3 sequence is 12 residues long. Germline CDR1 ENHRY, CDR2 SYGVKD. Here the CDR3 reads CATRAGSYEQYF. The CDR3 nucleotides read TGTGCCACCAGGGCGGGGAGCTACGAGCAGTACTTC.

The J gene is TRBJ2-7, the V gene TRBV6-5, with unresolved D. CDR1 MNHEY and CDR2 SVGAGI come from the germline V gene. The V end was cut by 8 bases, the J end by 4 bases, with 6 bases between. The CDR3 extends over 10 amino acids. CDR3 protein: CASQQYEQYF. Here the CDR3 DNA reads TGTGCCAGCCAACAATACGAGCAGTACTTC.

The chain combines TRBV4-1 with TRBJ2-3, with 11 bases identical to TRBD2. This CDR3 has 16 residues. Germline-derived CDR1 and CDR2 are MGHRA and YSYEKL. V lost 7 bases to trimming and J lost 6 bases; unmatched junction nucleotides: 12. The CDR3 protein is CASTRLAGSERDTQYF. CDR3 coding DNA: TGCGCCAGCACCCGACTAGCGGGATCAGAAAGGGATACGCAGTATTTT.